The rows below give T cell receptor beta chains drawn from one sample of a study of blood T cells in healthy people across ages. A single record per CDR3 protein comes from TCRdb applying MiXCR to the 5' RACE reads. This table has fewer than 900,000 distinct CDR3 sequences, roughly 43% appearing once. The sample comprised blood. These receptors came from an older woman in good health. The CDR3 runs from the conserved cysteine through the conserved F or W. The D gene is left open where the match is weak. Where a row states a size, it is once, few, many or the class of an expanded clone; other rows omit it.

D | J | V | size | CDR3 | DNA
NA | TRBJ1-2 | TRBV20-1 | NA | CSARVAQQEYGYTF | TGCAGTGCTAGAGTAGCCCAGCAGGAATATGGCTACACCTTC
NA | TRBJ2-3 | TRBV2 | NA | CASSDQGLDTQYF | TGTGCCAGCAGTGATCAGGGATTAGATACGCAGTATTTT
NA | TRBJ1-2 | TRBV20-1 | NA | CSARDYLGRGRDYGYTF | TGCAGTGCTAGAGACTACCTAGGTCGGGGTCGGGACTATGGCTACACCTTC
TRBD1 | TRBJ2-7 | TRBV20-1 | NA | CSATDRDHEQYF | TGCAGTGCTACGGACAGGGATCACGAGCAGTACTTC
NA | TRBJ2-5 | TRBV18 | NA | CAGSLFQEFQETQYF | TGTGCCGGCTCACTCTTTCAGGAGTTCCAAGAGACCCAGTACTTC
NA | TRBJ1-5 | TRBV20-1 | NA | CSAWLQYSNQLQHF | TGCAGTGCATGGCTACAATATAGCAATCAGCTCCAGCATTTT
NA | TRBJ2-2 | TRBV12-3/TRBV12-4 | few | CASSLAAGILNTGELFF | TGTGCCAGCAGTTTAGCGGCGGGGATTCTAAACACCGGGGAGCTGTTTTTT
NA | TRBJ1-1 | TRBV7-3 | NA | CASSLLDGGTEAFF | TGTGCCAGCAGCCTCTTAGATGGCGGCACTGAAGCTTTCTTT
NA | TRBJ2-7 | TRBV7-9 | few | CASSFGDRAYEQYF | TGTGCCAGCAGCTTCGGAGACAGAGCCTACGAGCAGTACTTC
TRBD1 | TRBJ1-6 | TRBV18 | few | CASSTTRTGRSMNSPLHF | TGTGCCAGCTCGACCACCCGGACAGGGAGATCAATGAATTCACCCCTCCACTTT
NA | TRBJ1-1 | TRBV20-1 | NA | CSARDHGKAFF | TGCAGTGCTAGAGATCACGGGAAAGCTTTCTTT
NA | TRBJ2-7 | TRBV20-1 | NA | CSARDEVVSSYNEQYF | TGCAGTGCTAGAGATGAGGTAGTAAGCTCCTACAATGAGCAGTACTTC
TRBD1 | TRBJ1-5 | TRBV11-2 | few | CASRPSGTGGLNQPQHF | TGTGCCAGCAGGCCCTCCGGGACAGGGGGTTTGAATCAGCCCCAGCATTTT
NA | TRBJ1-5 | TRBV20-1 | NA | CSARGSGDQPQHF | TGCAGTGCTAGGGGGTCAGGGGATCAGCCCCAGCATTTT
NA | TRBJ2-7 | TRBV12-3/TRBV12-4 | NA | CASTPDVGSSSYEQYF | TGTGCCAGCACCCCAGATGTCGGGTCCAGCTCCTACGAGCAGTACTTC
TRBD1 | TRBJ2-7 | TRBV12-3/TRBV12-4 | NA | CASTVTGGREQYF | TGTGCCAGCACTGTTACAGGGGGCCGCGAGCAGTACTTC
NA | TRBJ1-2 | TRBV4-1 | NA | CASSQDRGGLNYGYTF | TGCGCCAGCAGCCAAGATCGAGGAGGGCTGAACTATGGCTACACCTTC
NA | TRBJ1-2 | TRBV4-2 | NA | CASTTSPNYGYTF | TGTGCCAGCACGACCTCTCCCAACTATGGCTACACCTTC
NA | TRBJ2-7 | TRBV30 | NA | CAWSVGQNEQYF | TGTGCCTGGAGTGTGGGGCAGAACGAGCAGTACTTC
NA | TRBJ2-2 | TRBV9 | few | CASSVPPDIGELFF | TGTGCCAGCAGCGTACCCCCAGACATCGGGGAGCTGTTTTTT
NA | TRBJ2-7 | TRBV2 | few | CASTAQLAAAYEQYF | TGTGCCAGCACCGCGCAACTAGCAGCCGCCTACGAGCAGTACTTC
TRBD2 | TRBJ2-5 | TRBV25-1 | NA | CASSDLSGGRAETQYF | TGTGCCAGCAGTGATCTTTCCGGTGGGAGGGCTGAGACCCAGTACTTC
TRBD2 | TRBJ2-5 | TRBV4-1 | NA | CASSQDPIRAGGPWETQYF | TGCGCCAGCAGCCAAGATCCGATCCGGGCGGGAGGGCCGTGGGAGACCCAGTACTTC
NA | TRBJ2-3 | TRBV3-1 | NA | CASSQEALAVDTQYF | TGTGCCAGCAGCCAAGAGGCACTAGCTGTAGATACGCAGTATTTT
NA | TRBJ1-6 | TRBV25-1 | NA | CASSEIASPSSYNSPLHF | TGTGCCAGCAGTGAAATCGCAAGCCCGAGCTCCTATAATTCACCCCTCCACTTT
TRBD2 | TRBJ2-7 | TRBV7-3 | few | CASSLAAGSSGSIQTYEQYF | TGTGCCAGCAGCTTAGCTGCGGGTTCTAGCGGGAGCATCCAAACCTACGAGCAGTACTTC
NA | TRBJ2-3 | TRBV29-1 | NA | CSVGGRPNTQYF | TGCAGCGTTGGGGGACGGCCCAATACGCAGTATTTT
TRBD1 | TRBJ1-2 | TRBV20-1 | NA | CSARPATGDNYGYTF | TGCAGTGCTAGACCCGCTACAGGGGATAACTATGGCTACACCTTC
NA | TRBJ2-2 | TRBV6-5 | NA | CASSYDRPPNTGELFF | TGTGCCAGCAGTTATGACAGGCCACCGAACACCGGGGAGCTGTTTTTT
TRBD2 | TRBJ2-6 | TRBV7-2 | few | CASRAGVAGANVLTF | TGTGCCAGCAGGGCGGGAGTCGCTGGGGCCAACGTCCTGACTTTC